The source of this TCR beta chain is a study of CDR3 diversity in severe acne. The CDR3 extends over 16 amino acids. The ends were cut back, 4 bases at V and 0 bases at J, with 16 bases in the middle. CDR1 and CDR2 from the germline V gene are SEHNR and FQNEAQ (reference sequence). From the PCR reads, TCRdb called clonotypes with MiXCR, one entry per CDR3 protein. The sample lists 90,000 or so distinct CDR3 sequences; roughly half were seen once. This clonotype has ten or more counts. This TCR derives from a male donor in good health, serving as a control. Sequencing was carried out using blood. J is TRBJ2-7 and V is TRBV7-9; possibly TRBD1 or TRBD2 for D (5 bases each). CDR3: CASSSPRDPRSYEQYF. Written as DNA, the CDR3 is TGTGCCAGCAGCTCACCCCGGGACCCGCGCTCCTACGAGCAGTACTTC.